This T cell receptor (beta chain) was obtained from a study of siplizumab effects on memory and regulatory T cells. The repertoire was sequenced with immunoSEQ multiplex PCR; TCRdb's copy has only in-frame clones and lacks some. The repertoire holds about 82,000 clones, with approximately 86% as singletons. The CDR3 has 12 amino acids. V lost 3 bases, J lost 6 bases, and 10 bases lay in between. Germline V gene sequence: CDR1 SGHDT, CDR2 YYEEEE. Study-wide findings and caveats: Memory cells seemed less diverse than naive T cells, which seemed major alloresponse contributors. On average, under 75% of mappable alloreactive CD4+ clones were Treg-derived under siplizumab, against 25% to 30% in controls.

For this clone: Its target is unknown.

What was sequenced was Tregs sorted from blood. This sequence joins TRBV5-6 and TRBJ2-7; the D gene could be TRBD1 or TRBD2 (5 bases each). The TCR comes from a human donor in good health. The CDR3 spells CASSWDRFEQYF. The CDR3 region has the DNA TGTGCCAGCAGCTGGGACCGTTTCGAGCAGTACTTC.